This passage covers 8 T cell receptor beta chains from one sample sequenced in a study of immune evolution from preneoplasia to lung adenocarcinoma. Data came from immunoSEQ multiplex PCR; TCRdb stores just in-frame clones and leaves some out. The repertoire has over 14,000 clones, 70% to 90% of them found once; the top ten carry roughly 4.2%. The specimen sequenced was FFPE minimally invasive lung adenocarcinoma tissue. These receptors all come from a person between 70 and 80 years old with lung adenocarcinoma.

This chain links TRBV18 with TRBJ2-7, with TRBD1 matching over 8 bases. The length of the CDR3 is 14 residues. V was pared by 6 bases and J by 5 bases, with 9 bases of the junction left unmatched. Looked up from germline, CDR1 is KGHSH and CDR2 is LQKENI. The CDR3 sequence: CASSSRTGSDEQYF. CDR3 DNA sequence: TGTGCCAGCTCTTCGAGGACAGGGTCCGACGAGCAGTACTTC.

The V and J genes are TRBV6-1 and TRBJ1-2; D might be TRBD1 (5 bases). Germline V gene lookup returns CDR1 MNHNS and CDR2 SASEGT. The CDR3 length is 13 residues. Between the trimmed V and J ends, which lost 0 bases and 8 bases, there was a span of 10 bases. DNA for the CDR3: TGTGCCAGCAGTGAAGCGGGGGTTCGAGGCTACACCTTC. Encoded protein: CASSEAGVRGYTF.

As to this clone: One junction end does not reproduce the germline sequence, and a read error may be involved. The V call is TRBV15, the J call TRBJ2-6; 11 positions agree with TRBD1. Germline V gives CDR1 LNHNV, CDR2 YYDKDF (reference sequence). The CDR3 has 18 amino acids. The CDR3 bases are TGTGCCACCAGCAGAGGGACAGGGGGCCTCACCGGGGTCAACGTCCTGACTTTC. It encodes CATSRGTGGLTGVNVLTF.

The rearrangement links TRBV7-8 to TRBJ2-1; D gene ambiguous. Trimming stripped 0 bases from V and 2 bases from J, with 17 bases between. CDR1 is SGHVS and CDR2 is FQNEAQ in the germline V gene. This CDR3 comprises 18 residues. Here the CDR3 DNA reads TGTGCCAGCAGCTTAGCCGTCCCCAGGAGCGCTCCCTACAATGAGCAGTTCTTC. Translating it yields CASSLAVPRSAPYNEQFF.

The chain recombines TRBV5-1 with TRBJ2-3; D is perhaps TRBD2 (6 bases). The CDR3 is made up of 15 amino acids. Germline CDR1 SGHRS, CDR2 YFSETQ. V shed 6 bases and J shed 5 bases, with 19 bases lying between them. CDR3 in amino acids: CASIAEGGQVDTQYF. CDR3 nucleotide sequence: TGCGCCAGCATCGCGGAGGGTGGCCAGGTAGATACGCAGTATTTT.

The J gene is TRBJ2-2, the V gene TRBV11-3; no definite D call. CDR3 length equals 14 residues. From germline, CDR1 is SGHNT and CDR2 YENEEA. Trimming left V 5 bases short and J 1 base short, with 8 bases between. For the CDR3, the DNA is TGTGCCAGCAGCAGATCAGGGAACACCGGGGAGCTGTTTTTT. Translating it yields CASSRSGNTGELFF.

The chain carries TRBV4-2 and TRBJ2-3, with D uncertain. The CDR3 loop spans 15 amino acids. The germline gives CDR1 LGHNA, CDR2 YNFKEQ. Trimming took 2 bases from V and 0 from J, leaving 9 bases between them. The CDR3 bases are TGTGCCAGCAGCCAAACGACCCTTAGCACAGATACGCAGTATTTT. This sequence encodes CASSQTTLSTDTQYF.

The chain combines TRBV28 with TRBJ2-5, with D perhaps given as TRBD1 or TRBD2 (5 bases each). This CDR3 is built from 15 residues. Germline CDR1 is MDHEN and CDR2 is SYDVKM. Trimming stripped 4 bases from V and 2 bases from J, with 14 bases between. CDR3 residues: CASSYRGMLQETQYF. Here the CDR3 DNA reads TGTGCCAGCAGTTACCGGGGCATGTTGCAAGAGACCCAGTACTTC.